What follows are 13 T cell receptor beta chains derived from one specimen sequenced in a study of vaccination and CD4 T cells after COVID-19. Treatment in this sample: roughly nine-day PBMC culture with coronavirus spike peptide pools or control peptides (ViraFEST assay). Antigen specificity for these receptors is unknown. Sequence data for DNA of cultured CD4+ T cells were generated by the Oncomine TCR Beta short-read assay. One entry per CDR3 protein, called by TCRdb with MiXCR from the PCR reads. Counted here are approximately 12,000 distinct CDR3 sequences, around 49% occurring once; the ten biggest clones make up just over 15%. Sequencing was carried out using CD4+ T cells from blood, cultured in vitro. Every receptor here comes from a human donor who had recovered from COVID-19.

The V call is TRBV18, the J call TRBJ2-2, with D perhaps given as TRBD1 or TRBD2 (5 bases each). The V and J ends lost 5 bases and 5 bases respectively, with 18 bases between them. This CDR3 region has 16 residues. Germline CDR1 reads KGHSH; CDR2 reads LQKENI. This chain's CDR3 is CASSAQGDPRTGELFF. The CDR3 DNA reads TGTGCCAGCTCAGCCCAGGGAGATCCTCGGACCGGGGAGCTGTTTTTT.

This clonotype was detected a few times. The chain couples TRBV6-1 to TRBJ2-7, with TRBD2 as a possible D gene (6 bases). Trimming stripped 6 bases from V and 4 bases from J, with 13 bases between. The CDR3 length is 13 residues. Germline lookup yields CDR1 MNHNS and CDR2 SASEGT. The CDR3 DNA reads TGTGCCAGCAGGGGAGGAGGGAGTTACGAGCAGTACTTC. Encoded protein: CASRGGGSYEQYF.

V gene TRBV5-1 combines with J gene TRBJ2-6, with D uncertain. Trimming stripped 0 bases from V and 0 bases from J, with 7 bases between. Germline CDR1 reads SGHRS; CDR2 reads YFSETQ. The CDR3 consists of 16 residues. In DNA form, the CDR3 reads TGCGCCAGCAGCTTGGACCAGAGCTCTGGGGCCAACGTCCTGACTTTC. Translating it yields CASSLDQSSGANVLTF. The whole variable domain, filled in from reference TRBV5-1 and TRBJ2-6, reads KAGVTQTPRYLIKTRGQQVTLSCSPISGHRSVSWYQQTPGQGLQFLFEYFSETQRNKGNFPGRFSGRQFSNSRSEMNVSTLELGDSALYLCASSLDQSSGANVLTFGAGSRLTVL.

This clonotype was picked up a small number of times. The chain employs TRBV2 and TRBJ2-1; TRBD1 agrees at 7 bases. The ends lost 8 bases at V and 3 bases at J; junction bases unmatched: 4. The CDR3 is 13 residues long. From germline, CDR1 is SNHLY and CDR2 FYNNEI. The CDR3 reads CASRDRVYNEQFF. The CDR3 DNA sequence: TGTGCCAGCCGGGACAGAGTCTACAATGAGCAGTTCTTC.

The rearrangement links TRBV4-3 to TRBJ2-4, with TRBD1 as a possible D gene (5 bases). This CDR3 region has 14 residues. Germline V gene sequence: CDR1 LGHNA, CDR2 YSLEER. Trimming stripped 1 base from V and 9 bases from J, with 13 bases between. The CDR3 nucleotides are TGCGCCAGCAGCCAAGTTTTGGGGCCTGGCATTCAGTACTTC. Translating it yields CASSQVLGPGIQYF.

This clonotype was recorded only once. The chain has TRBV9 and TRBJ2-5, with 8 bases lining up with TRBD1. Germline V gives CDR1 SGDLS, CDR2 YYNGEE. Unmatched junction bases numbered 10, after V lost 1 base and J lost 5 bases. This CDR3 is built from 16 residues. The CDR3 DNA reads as TGTGCCAGCAGCGTAACGGCAGGGGGCGTTCCGGAGACCCAGTACTTC. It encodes CASSVTAGGVPETQYF.

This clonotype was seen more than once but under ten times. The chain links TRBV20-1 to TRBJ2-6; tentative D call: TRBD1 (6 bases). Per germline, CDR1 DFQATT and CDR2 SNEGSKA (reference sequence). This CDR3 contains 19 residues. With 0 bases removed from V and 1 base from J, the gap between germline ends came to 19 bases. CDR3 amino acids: CSARDLGASGLSGANVLTF. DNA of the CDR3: TGCAGTGCTAGAGATTTGGGGGCCTCAGGGTTATCTGGGGCCAACGTCCTGACTTTC.

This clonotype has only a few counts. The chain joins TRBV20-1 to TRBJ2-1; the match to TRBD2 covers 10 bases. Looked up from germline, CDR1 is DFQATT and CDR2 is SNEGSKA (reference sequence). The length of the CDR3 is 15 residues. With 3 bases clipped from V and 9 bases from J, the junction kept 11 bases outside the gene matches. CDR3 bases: TGCAGTGCTAGTGGATCCCTAGCGGGAGAGGTTGAGCAGTTCTTC. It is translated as CSASGSLAGEVEQFF.

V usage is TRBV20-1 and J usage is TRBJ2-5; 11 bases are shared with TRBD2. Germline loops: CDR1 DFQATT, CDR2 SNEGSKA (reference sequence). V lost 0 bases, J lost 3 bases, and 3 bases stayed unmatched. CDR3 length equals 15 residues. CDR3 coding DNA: TGCAGTGCTAGAGATGGGACTAGCGGAGAAGAGACCCAGTACTTC. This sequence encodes CSARDGTSGEETQYF.

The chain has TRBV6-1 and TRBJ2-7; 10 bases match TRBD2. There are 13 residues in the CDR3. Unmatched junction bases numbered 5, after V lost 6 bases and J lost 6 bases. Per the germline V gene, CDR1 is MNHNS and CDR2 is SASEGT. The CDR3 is CASSRTSGIEQYF. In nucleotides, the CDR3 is TGTGCCAGCAGCCGGACTAGCGGCATCGAGCAGTACTTC.

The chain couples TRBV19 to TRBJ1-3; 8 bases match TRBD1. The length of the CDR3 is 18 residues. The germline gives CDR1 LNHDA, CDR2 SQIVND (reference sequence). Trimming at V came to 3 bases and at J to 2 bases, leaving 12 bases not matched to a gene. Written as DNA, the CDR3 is TGTGCCAGTAGTATGGTCTTCTTCCGGGACAGGCCTGGAAACACCATATATTTT. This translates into CASSMVFFRDRPGNTIYF.

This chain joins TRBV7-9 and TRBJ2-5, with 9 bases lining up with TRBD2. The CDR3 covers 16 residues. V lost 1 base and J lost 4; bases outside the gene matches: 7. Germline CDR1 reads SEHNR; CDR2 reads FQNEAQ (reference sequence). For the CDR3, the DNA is TGTGCCAGCAGCTTAGGACTGGCGGGAGGGGGAGAGACCCAGTACTTC. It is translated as CASSLGLAGGGETQYF.

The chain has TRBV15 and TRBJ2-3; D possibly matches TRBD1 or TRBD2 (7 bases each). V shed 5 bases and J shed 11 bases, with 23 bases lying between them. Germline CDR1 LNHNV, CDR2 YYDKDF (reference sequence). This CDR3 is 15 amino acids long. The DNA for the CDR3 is TGTGCCACCAGCCCAGGGGAGGGGGCATGGAATGTGCAGTATTTT. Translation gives CATSPGEGAWNVQYF.